The 30 T cell receptor beta chains below were found in one sample sequenced in a study of T cell repertoires in cytomegalovirus infection. A single record per CDR3 protein comes from TCRdb applying MiXCR to the reads. The repertoire includes a few hundred thousand distinct CDR3 sequences, 15% to 20% of them detected once, and around half sits in the top ten. Input material: CD8+ T cells from PBMCs. Receptors were obtained from a human donor in good health (CMV status not recorded). Some clones in this sample may be carry-over from other donors' samples.

This clonotype was detected a few times. The chain is built from TRBV20-1 and TRBJ1-4, with a tentative D call TRBD1 (5 bases). The length of the CDR3 is 16 residues. V was cut by 3 bases and J by 13 bases, with 27 bases left in between. Germline V gives CDR1 DFQATT, CDR2 SNEGSKA (reference sequence). CDR3 protein: CSARHDDSVGGDRLFF. CDR3 DNA: TGCAGTGCTAGGCACGACGACAGCGTGGGAGGAGATAGACTGTTTTTT.

This clonotype was seen a few times. The rearrangement joins TRBV15 to TRBJ1-1, with D possibly TRBD1 on 6 matching bases. Trimming removed 3 bases at V and 0 bases at J, with 17 bases between. The CDR3 is 17 amino acids. From germline, CDR1 is LNHNV and CDR2 YYDKDF (reference sequence). This CDR3 reads CATSRQNRVNMNTEAFF. The CDR3 region has the DNA TGTGCCACCAGCAGGCAGAACAGGGTCAACATGAACACTGAAGCTTTCTTT.

This clonotype has just a few counts. This rearrangement joins TRBV6-1 to TRBJ1-3; D not resolved. Germline V gives CDR1 MNHNS, CDR2 SASEGT. Trimming removed 5 bases at V and 0 bases at J, with 8 bases between. The CDR3 contains 14 residues. The DNA for the CDR3 is TGTGCCAGCAGTCCGCTACGCTCTGGAAACACCATATATTTT. Translating it yields CASSPLRSGNTIYF.

The chain combines TRBV2 with TRBJ1-4; D remains unclear. V gave up 4 bases and J gave up 0 bases, with 12 bases separating them. From germline, CDR1 is SNHLY and CDR2 FYNNEI. The CDR3 contains 16 residues. CDR3 coding DNA: TGTGCCAGCAGTGCCGGGTTCTTATCAACTAATGAAAAACTGTTTTTT. This gives the protein CASSAGFLSTNEKLFF.

This clonotype was counted between two and nine times. CDR3 coding DNA: TGCGCCAGCAGCCAGAATCATCAGGGGGAAAATGAAAAACTGTTTTTT. This sequence encodes CASSQNHQGENEKLFF. J is TRBJ1-4 and V is TRBV4-3; 7 bases are shared with TRBD1. This CDR3 is built from 16 residues. Germline V gene sequence: CDR1 LGHNA, CDR2 YSLEER. With V trimmed by 3 bases and J by 5 bases, 9 bases remained unmatched.

The rearrangement uses TRBV11-2 and TRBJ1-2; 7 bases agree with TRBD1. Germline V gene data show CDR1 as SGHAT and CDR2 as FQNNGV. V gave up 5 bases and J gave up 4 bases; unmatched junction bases: 16. This CDR3 comprises 17 residues. CDR3 coding DNA: TGTGCCAGCAGCCAAAGCGAGGGGGCGGGGGTCTCCTATGGCTACACCTTC. This sequence encodes CASSQSEGAGVSYGYTF.

This chain connects TRBV12-3 or TRBV12-4 to TRBJ2-7; tentatively, D is TRBD2 (6 bases). The CDR3 contains 15 residues. V lost 6 bases to trimming and J lost 4 bases, with 19 bases between them. Written as DNA, the CDR3 is TGTGCCAGCAGCCTCGGCGGGGCTGCTGTTTACGAGCAGTACTTC. Translation gives CASSLGGAAVYEQYF.

The CDR3 here is CAVSRFPGQGMTDTQYF. CDR3 nucleotide sequence: TGTGCCGTAAGCCGCTTCCCGGGACAGGGTATGACAGATACGCAGTATTTT. The chain carries TRBV19 and TRBJ2-3, with TRBD1 identical over 9 bases. The V gene's germline CDR1 is LNHDA and CDR2 SQIVND (reference sequence). V lost 11 bases to trimming and J lost 3 bases; unmatched junction nucleotides: 18. The CDR3 is 17 amino acids.

In its sample, this clonotype was seen a few times. The chain is built from TRBV6-5 and TRBJ1-1, with D unresolved. The CDR3 consists of 14 residues. With 5 bases removed from V and 1 base from J, the gap between germline ends came to 11 bases. Looked up from germline, CDR1 is MNHEY and CDR2 is SVGAGI. In DNA form, the CDR3 reads TGTGCCAGCAGTCTACAGAGATGGAACACTGAAGCTTTCTTT. It specifies CASSLQRWNTEAFF.

Many counts were recorded for this clonotype. V gene TRBV28 combines with J gene TRBJ2-1; 12 bases agree with TRBD2. With 3 bases clipped from V and 8 bases from J, the junction kept 5 bases outside the gene matches. The CDR3 runs 15 residues. The germline gives CDR1 MDHEN, CDR2 SYDVKM. The CDR3 sequence: CASSFPSGGAYEQFF. CDR3 nucleotides: TGTGCCAGCAGTTTTCCTAGCGGGGGGGCATATGAGCAGTTCTTC.

The chain is built from TRBV4-2 and TRBJ2-3; TRBD2 aligns across 13 bases. This CDR3 region has 19 residues. Germline V gene lookup returns CDR1 LGHNA and CDR2 YNFKEQ. Trimming at V came to 4 bases and at J to 0 bases, leaving 10 bases not matched to a gene. For the CDR3, the DNA is TGTGCCAGCAGCCCCCTCCCCGGGACTAGCGGGGAGAGCACAGATACGCAGTATTTT. This codes for CASSPLPGTSGESTDTQYF.

In this sample, this clonotype turned up many times. The gene calls are TRBV7-2 and TRBJ2-1, with D possibly matching TRBD1 (6 bases). Between the trimmed V and J ends, which lost 8 bases and 8 bases, there was a span of 19 bases. There are 14 residues in the CDR3. The germline CDR1 and CDR2 sequences are SGHTA and FQGNSA. The CDR3 bases are TGTGCCAGCCGGGAACAGGGACGCTTCGATGAGCAGTTCTTC. It encodes CASREQGRFDEQFF.

This clonotype was seen a single time. This chain joins TRBV9 and TRBJ1-5, with TRBD1 matching over 8 bases. The junction had 4 bases not matched to a gene; V was cut back by 0 bases and J by 5 bases. The V gene's germline CDR1 is SGDLS and CDR2 YYNGEE. This CDR3 has 15 residues. The CDR3 sequence: CASSVGGQGDQPQHF. CDR3 nucleotides: TGTGCCAGCAGCGTAGGAGGACAGGGAGATCAGCCCCAGCATTTT.

This clonotype was recorded many times. The CDR3 loop reads CASSRNFRPGDIQYF. The CDR3 DNA sequence: TGCGCCAGCAGCCGGAACTTTCGCCCAGGAGACATTCAGTACTTC. The chain employs TRBV4-3 and TRBJ2-4; unclear D gene. This CDR3 is built from 15 residues. In germline, CDR1 is LGHNA, CDR2 YSLEER. Trimming removed 4 bases from V and 8 bases from J, with 18 bases in between.

The chain combines TRBV6-6 with TRBJ1-2; D remains ambiguous. With 0 bases removed from V and 2 bases from J, the gap between germline ends came to 13 bases. From germline, CDR1 is MNHNY and CDR2 SVGAGI (reference sequence). CDR3 length: 16 residues. This CDR3 reads CASSYSTAGRNYGYTF. The CDR3 nucleotides are TGTGCCAGCAGTTACTCGACGGCAGGCAGAAACTATGGCTACACCTTC.

This clonotype was counted between two and nine times. The chain combines TRBV12-3 or TRBV12-4 with TRBJ2-2; D is tentatively TRBD1 or TRBD2 (5 bases each). The CDR3 has 15 amino acids. The V and J ends lost 6 bases and 0 bases respectively, with 11 bases between them. The CDR3 DNA is TGTGCCAGCAGCCCCGGGACGACGAACACCGGGGAGCTGTTTTTT. It encodes CASSPGTTNTGELFF.

V usage is TRBV29-1 and J usage is TRBJ2-3, with 8 bases aligning to TRBD2. CDR1 and CDR2 (germline): SQVTM, ANQGSEA. The CDR3 is 14 residues long. V trimming: 6 bases; J trimming: 2 bases; junction bases outside the gene matches: 7. The chain's CDR3 is CSVVRGAYTDTQYF. In DNA form, the CDR3 reads TGCAGCGTCGTGCGGGGGGCCTACACAGATACGCAGTATTTT.

The gene calls are TRBV29-1 and TRBJ2-1; the D gene could be TRBD1 or TRBD2 (6 bases each). The CDR3 sequence is 13 residues long. Germline V lookup: CDR1 SQVTM, CDR2 ANQGSEA. Trimming stripped 4 bases from V and 6 bases from J, with 13 bases between. The CDR3 region is CSVVWGALNEQFF. Here the CDR3 DNA reads TGCAGCGTTGTATGGGGGGCCCTCAATGAGCAGTTCTTC.

There are many counts of this clonotype. J is TRBJ1-1 and V is TRBV11-2; no definite D call. V was shortened by 4 bases and J by 0 bases, with 6 bases between the two germline ends. The germline V gene has CDR1 SGHAT and CDR2 FQNNGV. CDR3 length: 13 amino acids. Here the CDR3 DNA reads TGTGCCAGCAGCTCTGGGATGAACACTGAAGCTTTCTTT. This gives the protein CASSSGMNTEAFF.

The chain combines TRBV7-9 with TRBJ2-1; D unresolved. Germline V gene lookup returns CDR1 SEHNR and CDR2 FQNEAQ (reference sequence). The CDR3 contains 15 residues. V dropped 1 base and J dropped 6 bases, with 13 bases sitting between them. The CDR3 nucleotides read TGTGCCAGCAGCTTAGGGGCAGGTGGCGTCAATGAGCAGTTCTTC. Amino acids: CASSLGAGGVNEQFF.

The chain is built from TRBV20-1 and TRBJ2-7, with 8 positions matching TRBD1. With 0 bases clipped from V and 0 bases from J, the junction kept 4 bases outside the gene matches. Germline CDR1 DFQATT, CDR2 SNEGSKA (reference sequence). This CDR3 region has 15 residues. CDR3 amino acids: CSARDPDRVSYEQYF. In DNA form, the CDR3 reads TGCAGTGCTAGAGATCCGGACAGGGTCTCCTACGAGCAGTACTTC.

This clonotype has ten or more counts. This chain uses TRBV6-4 with TRBJ2-1, with 7 bases identical to TRBD2. Germline CDR1 reads MRHNA; CDR2 reads SNTAGT. This CDR3 is built from 16 residues. Unmatched junction bases numbered 7, after V lost 0 bases and J lost 5 bases. CDR3 amino acids: CASSDSAGERDNEQFF. The CDR3 nucleotides read TGTGCCAGCAGTGACTCTGCGGGGGAACGGGACAATGAGCAGTTCTTC.

V gene TRBV5-6 combines with J gene TRBJ1-2; TRBD1 agrees at 8 bases. Trimming removed 5 bases from V and 0 bases from J; junction bases left unmatched: 6. Germline V gives CDR1 SGHDT, CDR2 YYEEEE. This CDR3 spans 15 amino acids. The DNA of the CDR3 is TGTGCCAGCAGTTCGGGACAGGCTCCTAACTATGGCTACACCTTC. Translation: CASSSGQAPNYGYTF.

The chain couples TRBV7-9 to TRBJ2-1; D may be TRBD2 (7 bases). Trimming removed 3 bases from V and 5 bases from J, with 11 bases in between. The CDR3 length is 14 residues. Germline-derived CDR1 and CDR2 are SEHNR and FQNEAQ (reference sequence). The CDR3 DNA reads as TGTGCCAGCAGCTTTGGGGGGGCAAACAATGAGCAGTTCTTC. It translates to CASSFGGANNEQFF.

This clonotype was picked up a small number of times. The gene calls are TRBV4-3 and TRBJ2-2; D gene uncertain. The CDR3 consists of 15 residues. V lost 0 bases and J lost 5, with 10 bases in between. Germline CDR1 LGHNA, CDR2 YSLEER. CDR3 bases: TGCGCCAGCAGCCAAGATTTTGGTTCGACCGGGGAGCTGTTTTTT. This codes for CASSQDFGSTGELFF.

This clonotype was seen a handful of times. The rearrangement uses TRBV6-5 and TRBJ1-3; unclear D gene. Trimming removed 5 bases at V and 0 bases at J, with 14 bases between. Germline V CDR1 and CDR2: MNHEY, SVGAGI. The CDR3 length is 16 residues. DNA for the CDR3: TGTGCCAGCAGTCAACACCCGTGGGACTCTGGAAACACCATATATTTT. Residues: CASSQHPWDSGNTIYF.

This chain joins TRBV5-5 and TRBJ1-4, with TRBD1 matching 8 bases. Germline CDR1 is SGHKS and CDR2 is YYEKEE (reference sequence). V shed 4 bases and J 3 bases; nucleotides not matched to a gene: 2. This CDR3 has 14 amino acids. For the CDR3, the DNA is TGTGCCAGCAGCCGGACAGGGTCTAATGAAAAACTGTTTTTT. Translated: CASSRTGSNEKLFF.

The rearrangement links TRBV7-9 to TRBJ2-7, with 8 positions matching TRBD1. V shed 10 bases and J 3 bases; nucleotides not matched to a gene: 5. CDR1 and CDR2 (germline): SEHNR, FQNEAQ (reference sequence). The CDR3 contains 12 residues. CDR3 bases: TGTGCCACCCGGGACAGGTACTACGAGCAGTACTTC. Translating gives CATRDRYYEQYF.

This clonotype turned up a few times. The chain joins TRBV19 to TRBJ1-6; D remains unclear. Per the germline V gene, CDR1 is LNHDA and CDR2 is SQIVND (reference sequence). V was shortened by 2 bases and J by 8 bases, with 10 bases between the two germline ends. This CDR3 has 14 amino acids. CDR3 loop: CASSISGDDSPLHF. Written as DNA, the CDR3 is TGTGCCAGTAGTATATCTGGCGATGATTCACCCCTCCACTTT.

The chain recombines TRBV15 with TRBJ1-6, with D maybe TRBD1 (6 bases). Trimming took off 1 base at V and 6 bases at J, with 10 bases between the two ends. The CDR3 runs to 15 residues. Germline V gives CDR1 LNHNV, CDR2 YYDKDF (reference sequence). The CDR3 region is CATSRGRGANSPLHF. Written as DNA, the CDR3 is TGTGCCACCAGCAGAGGCAGGGGAGCTAATTCACCCCTCCACTTT. Combining the CDR3 with reference TRBV15 and TRBJ1-6 gives the whole variable domain DAMVIQNPRYQVTQFGKPVTLSCSQTLNHNVMYWYQQKSSQAPKLLFHYYDKDFNNEADTPDNFQSRRPNTSFCFLDIRSPGLGDTAMYLCATSRGRGANSPLHFGNGTRLTVT.